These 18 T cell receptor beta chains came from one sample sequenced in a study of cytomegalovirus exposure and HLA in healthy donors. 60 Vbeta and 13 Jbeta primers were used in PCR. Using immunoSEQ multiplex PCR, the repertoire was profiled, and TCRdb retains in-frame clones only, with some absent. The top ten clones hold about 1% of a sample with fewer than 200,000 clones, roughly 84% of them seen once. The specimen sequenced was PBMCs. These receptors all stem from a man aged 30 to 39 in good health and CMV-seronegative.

CDR3 amino acids: CASRDRGRIDTQYF. The CDR3, as DNA: TGTGCCAGCAGGGACAGGGGGCGGATAGATACGCAGTATTTT. The gene calls are TRBV13 and TRBJ2-3; 11 positions match TRBD1. From germline, CDR1 is PRHDT and CDR2 FYEKMQ (reference sequence). This CDR3 has 14 residues. The junction had 4 bases not matched to a gene; V was cut back by 6 bases and J by 5 bases.

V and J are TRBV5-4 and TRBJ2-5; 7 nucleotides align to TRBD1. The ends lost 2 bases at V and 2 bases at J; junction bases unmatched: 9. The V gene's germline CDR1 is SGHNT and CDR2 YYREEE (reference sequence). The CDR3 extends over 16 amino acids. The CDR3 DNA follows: TGTGCCAGCAGCTTTCCGGGACAGATACTTCAAGAGACCCAGTACTTC. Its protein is CASSFPGQILQETQYF.

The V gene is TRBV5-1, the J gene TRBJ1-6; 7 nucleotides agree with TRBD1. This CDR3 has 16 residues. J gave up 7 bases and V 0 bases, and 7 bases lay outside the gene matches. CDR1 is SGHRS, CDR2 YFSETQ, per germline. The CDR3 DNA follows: TGCGCCAGCAGCTTGGCTCAGGGGGTCGCCAATTCACCCCTCCACTTT. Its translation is CASSLAQGVANSPLHF.

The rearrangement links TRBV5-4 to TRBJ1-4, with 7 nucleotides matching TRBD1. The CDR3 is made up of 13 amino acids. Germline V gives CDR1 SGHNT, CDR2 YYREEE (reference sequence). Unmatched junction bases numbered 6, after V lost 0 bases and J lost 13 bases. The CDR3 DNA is TGTGCCAGCAGCTTGGACGGGACAGCCCCACTGTTTTTT. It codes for CASSLDGTAPLFF. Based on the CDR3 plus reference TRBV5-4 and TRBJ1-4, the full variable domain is ETGVTQSPTHLIKTRGQQVTLRCSSQSGHNTVSWYQQALGQGPQFIFQYYREEENGRGNFPPRFSGLQFPNYSSELNVNALELDDSALYLCASSLDGTAPLFFGSGTQLSVL.

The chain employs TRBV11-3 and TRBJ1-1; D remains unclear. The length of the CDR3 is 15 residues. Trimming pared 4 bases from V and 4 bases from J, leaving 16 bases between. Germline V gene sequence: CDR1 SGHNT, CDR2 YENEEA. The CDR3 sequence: CASSSISGLVTEAFF. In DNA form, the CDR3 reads TGTGCCAGCAGCTCGATTTCGGGGTTGGTCACTGAAGCTTTCTTT.

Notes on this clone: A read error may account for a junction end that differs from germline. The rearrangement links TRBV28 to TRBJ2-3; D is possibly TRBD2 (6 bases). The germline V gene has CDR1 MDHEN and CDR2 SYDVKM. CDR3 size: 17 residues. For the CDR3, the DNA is TGTGCCAGCAGTTCACGACCGCCGGGGGTCATCACAGATATGCAGTATTTT. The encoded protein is CASSSRPPGVITDMQYF.

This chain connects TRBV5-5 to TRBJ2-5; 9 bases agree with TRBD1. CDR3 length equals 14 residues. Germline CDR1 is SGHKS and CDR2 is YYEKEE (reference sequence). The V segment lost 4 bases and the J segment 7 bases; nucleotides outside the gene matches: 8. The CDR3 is CASSVRTGDATQYF. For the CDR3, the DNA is TGTGCCAGCAGCGTTAGGACAGGGGATGCGACCCAGTACTTC. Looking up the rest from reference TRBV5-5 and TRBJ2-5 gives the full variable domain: DAGVTQSPTHLIKTRGQQVTLRCSPISGHKSVSWYQQVLGQGPQFIFQYYEKEERGRGNFPDRFSARQFPNYSSELNVNALLLGDSALYLCASSVRTGDATQYFGPGTRLLVL.

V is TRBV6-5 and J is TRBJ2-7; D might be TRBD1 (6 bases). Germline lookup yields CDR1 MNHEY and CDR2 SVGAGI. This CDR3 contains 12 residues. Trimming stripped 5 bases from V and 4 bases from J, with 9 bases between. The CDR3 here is CASSMTGYEQYF. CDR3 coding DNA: TGTGCCAGCAGTATGACAGGATACGAGCAGTACTTC.

The CDR3 is CASRGRIYEQYF. CDR3 sequence (DNA): TGTGCCTCGCGGGGGAGAATCTACGAGCAGTACTTC. This chain connects TRBV28 to TRBJ2-7, with 7 bases identical to TRBD2. V trimming: 11 bases; J trimming: 3 bases; junction bases outside the gene matches: 7. Germline lookup yields CDR1 MDHEN and CDR2 SYDVKM. The CDR3 length is 12 residues. The full variable domain, with the rest looked up from reference TRBV28 and TRBJ2-7, is DVKVTQSSRYLVKRTGEKVFLECVQDMDHENMFWYRQDPGLGLRLIYFSYDVKMKEKGDIPEGYSVSREKKERFSLILESASTNQTSMYLCASRGRIYEQYFGPGTRLTVT.

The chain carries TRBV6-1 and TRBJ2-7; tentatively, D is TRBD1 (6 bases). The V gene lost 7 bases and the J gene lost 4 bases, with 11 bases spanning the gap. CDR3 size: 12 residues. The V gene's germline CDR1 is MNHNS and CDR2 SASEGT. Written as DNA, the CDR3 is TGTGCCAGCATTCCAGGGGCTTACGAGCAGTACTTC. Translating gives CASIPGAYEQYF.

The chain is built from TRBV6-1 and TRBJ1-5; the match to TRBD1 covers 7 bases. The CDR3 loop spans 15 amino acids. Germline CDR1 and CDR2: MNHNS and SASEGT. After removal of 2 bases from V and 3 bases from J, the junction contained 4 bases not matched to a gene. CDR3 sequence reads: CASSELGQLNQPQHF. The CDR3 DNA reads TGTGCCAGCAGTGAATTGGGACAGCTCAATCAGCCCCAGCATTTT.

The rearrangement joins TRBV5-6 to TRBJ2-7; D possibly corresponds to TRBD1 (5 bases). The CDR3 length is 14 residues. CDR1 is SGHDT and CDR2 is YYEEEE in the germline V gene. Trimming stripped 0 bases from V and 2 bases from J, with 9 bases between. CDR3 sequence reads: CASSLDRRPYEQYF. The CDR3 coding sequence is TGTGCCAGCAGCTTGGACAGGCGTCCCTACGAGCAGTACTTC.

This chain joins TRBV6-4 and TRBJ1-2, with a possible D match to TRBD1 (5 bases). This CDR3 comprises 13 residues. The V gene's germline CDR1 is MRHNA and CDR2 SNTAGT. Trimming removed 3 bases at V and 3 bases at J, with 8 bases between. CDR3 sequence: CASSEAGYYGYTF. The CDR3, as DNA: TGTGCCAGCAGTGAAGCAGGGTACTATGGCTACACCTTC.

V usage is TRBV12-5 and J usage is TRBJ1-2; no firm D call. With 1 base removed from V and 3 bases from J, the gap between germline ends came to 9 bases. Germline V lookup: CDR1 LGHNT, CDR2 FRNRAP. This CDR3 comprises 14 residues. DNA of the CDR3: TGTGCTAGTGGTTTGGGCGAGGGCGACTATGGCTACACCTTC. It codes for CASGLGEGDYGYTF.

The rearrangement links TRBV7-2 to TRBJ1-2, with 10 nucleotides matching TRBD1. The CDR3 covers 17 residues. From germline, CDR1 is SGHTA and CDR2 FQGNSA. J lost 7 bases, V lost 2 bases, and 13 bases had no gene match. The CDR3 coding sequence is TGTGCCAGCAGCTTATCACCGGGACAGGGGTCAGGAGTTGGCTACACCTTC. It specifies CASSLSPGQGSGVGYTF.

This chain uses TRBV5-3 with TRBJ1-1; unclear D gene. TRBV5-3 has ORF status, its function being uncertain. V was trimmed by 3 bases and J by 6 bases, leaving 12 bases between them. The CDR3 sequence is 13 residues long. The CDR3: CARSSVERAEAFF. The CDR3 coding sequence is TGTGCCAGAAGCTCGGTCGAGAGGGCTGAAGCTTTCTTT.

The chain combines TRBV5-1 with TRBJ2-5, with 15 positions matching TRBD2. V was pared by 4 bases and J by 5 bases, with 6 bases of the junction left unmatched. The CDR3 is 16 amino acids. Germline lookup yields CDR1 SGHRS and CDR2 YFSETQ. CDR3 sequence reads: CASSQGLAGGPETQYF. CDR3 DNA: TGCGCCAGCAGCCAGGGACTAGCGGGGGGCCCGGAGACCCAGTACTTC.

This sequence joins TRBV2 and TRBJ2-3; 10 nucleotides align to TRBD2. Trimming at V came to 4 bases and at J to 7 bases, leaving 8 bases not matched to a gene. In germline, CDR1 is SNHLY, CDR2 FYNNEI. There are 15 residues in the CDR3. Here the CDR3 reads CASSGSVAGGYTQYF. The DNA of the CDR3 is TGTGCCAGCAGTGGTTCGGTAGCGGGGGGCTATACGCAGTATTTT.